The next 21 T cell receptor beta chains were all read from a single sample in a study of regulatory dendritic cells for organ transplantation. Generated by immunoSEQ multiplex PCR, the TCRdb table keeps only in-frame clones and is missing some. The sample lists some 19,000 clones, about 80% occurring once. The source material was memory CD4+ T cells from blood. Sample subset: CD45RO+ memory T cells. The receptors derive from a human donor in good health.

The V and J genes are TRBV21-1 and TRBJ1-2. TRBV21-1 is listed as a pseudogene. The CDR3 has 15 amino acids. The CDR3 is CASSSGGGQNYGYTF. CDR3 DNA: TGTGCCAGCAGCTCCGGGGGGGGACAGAACTATGGCTACACCTTC.

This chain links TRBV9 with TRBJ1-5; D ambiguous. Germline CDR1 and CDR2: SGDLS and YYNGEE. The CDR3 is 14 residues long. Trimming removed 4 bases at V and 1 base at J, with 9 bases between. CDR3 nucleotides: TGTGCCAGCAGCCCTATCGCGAGCAATCAGCCCCAGCATTTT. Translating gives CASSPIASNQPQHF.

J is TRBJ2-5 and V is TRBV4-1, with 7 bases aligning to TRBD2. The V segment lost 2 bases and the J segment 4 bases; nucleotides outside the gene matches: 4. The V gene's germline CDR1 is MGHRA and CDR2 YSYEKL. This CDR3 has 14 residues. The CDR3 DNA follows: TGCGCCAGCAGCCAACCCCGACTAGCAGAGACCCAGTACTTC. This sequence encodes CASSQPRLAETQYF.

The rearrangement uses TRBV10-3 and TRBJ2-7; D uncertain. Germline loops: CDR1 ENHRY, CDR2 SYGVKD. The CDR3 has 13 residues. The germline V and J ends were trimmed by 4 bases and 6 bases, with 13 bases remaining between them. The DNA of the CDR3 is TGTGCCATCAGTGGCCCCCAGAAGTTCGAGCAGTACTTC. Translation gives CAISGPQKFEQYF.

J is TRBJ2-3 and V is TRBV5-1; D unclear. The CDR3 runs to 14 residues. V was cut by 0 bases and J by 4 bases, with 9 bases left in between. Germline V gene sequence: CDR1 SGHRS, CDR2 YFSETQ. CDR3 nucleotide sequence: TGCGCCAGCAGCTTGGCCCATCAGGCAGATACGCAGTATTTT. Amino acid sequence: CASSLAHQADTQYF.

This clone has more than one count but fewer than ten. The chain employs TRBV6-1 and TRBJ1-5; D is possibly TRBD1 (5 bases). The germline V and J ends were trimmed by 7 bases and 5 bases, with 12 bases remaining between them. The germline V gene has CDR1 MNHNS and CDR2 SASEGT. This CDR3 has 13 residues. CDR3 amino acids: CASKIGGDQPQHF. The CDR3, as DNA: TGTGCCAGCAAAATTGGAGGGGATCAGCCCCAGCATTTT.

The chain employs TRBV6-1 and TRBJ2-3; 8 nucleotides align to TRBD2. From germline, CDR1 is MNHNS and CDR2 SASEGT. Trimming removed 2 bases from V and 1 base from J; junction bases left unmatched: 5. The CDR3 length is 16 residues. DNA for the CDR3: TGTGCCAGCAGTGAATATGCAGCGGGGGGCACAGATACGCAGTATTTT. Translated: CASSEYAAGGTDTQYF.

The CDR3 nucleotides read TGCGCCAGCAGCTTGGTCGGCGGGGCCCTTGAAGCTTTCTTT. Translated, it gives CASSLVGGALEAFF. The chain is built from TRBV5-1 and TRBJ1-1, with D perhaps TRBD1 (5 bases). Trimming removed 0 bases at V and 7 bases at J, with 13 bases between. The CDR3 sequence is 14 residues long. The germline V gene encodes CDR1 SGHRS and CDR2 YFSETQ.

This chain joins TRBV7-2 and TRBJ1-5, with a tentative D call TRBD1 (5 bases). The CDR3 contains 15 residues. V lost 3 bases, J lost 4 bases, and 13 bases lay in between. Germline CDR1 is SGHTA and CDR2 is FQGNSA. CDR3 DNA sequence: TGTGCCAGCAGCTTGGGGGGACGGATGAATCAGCCCCAGCATTTT. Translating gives CASSLGGRMNQPQHF.

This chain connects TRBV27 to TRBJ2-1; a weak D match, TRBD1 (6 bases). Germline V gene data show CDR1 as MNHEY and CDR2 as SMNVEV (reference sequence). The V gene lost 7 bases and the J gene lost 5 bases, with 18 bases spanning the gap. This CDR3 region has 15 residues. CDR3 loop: CASTQVTGRNNEQFF. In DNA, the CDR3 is TGTGCCAGCACTCAAGTAACAGGGCGAAACAATGAGCAGTTCTTC.

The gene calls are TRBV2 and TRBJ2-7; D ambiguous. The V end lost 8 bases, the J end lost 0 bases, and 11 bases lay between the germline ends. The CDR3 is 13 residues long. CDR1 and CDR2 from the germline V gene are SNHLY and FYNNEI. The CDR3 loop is CASSRQPSYEQYF. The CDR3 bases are TGTGCCAGCTCGAGACAACCCTCCTACGAGCAGTACTTC.

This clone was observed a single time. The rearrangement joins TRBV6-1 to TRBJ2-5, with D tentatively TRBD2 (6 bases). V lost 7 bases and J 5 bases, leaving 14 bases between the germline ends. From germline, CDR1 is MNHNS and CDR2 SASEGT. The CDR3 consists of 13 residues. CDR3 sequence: CASTSTSLETQYF. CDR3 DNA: TGTGCCAGCACTTCAACTAGCCTCGAGACCCAGTACTTC.

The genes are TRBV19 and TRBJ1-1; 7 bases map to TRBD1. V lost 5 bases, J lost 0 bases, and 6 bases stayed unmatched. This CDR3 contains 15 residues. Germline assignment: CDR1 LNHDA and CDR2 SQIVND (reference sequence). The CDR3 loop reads CASSHSDRLNTEAFF. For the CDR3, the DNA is TGTGCCAGTAGTCACTCGGACAGGTTGAACACTGAAGCTTTCTTT.

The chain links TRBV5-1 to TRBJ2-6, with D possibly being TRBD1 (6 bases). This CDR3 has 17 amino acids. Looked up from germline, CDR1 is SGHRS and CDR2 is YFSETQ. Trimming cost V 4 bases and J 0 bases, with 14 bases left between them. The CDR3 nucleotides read TGCGCCAGCAGCACCCTTGGACAGATCTCTGGGGCCAACGTCCTGACTTTC. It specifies CASSTLGQISGANVLTF.

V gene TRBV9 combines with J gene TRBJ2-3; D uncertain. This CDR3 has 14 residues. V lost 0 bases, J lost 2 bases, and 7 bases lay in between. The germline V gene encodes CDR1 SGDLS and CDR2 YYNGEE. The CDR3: CASSVGPDTDTQYF. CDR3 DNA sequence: TGTGCCAGCAGCGTAGGCCCAGACACAGATACGCAGTATTTT.

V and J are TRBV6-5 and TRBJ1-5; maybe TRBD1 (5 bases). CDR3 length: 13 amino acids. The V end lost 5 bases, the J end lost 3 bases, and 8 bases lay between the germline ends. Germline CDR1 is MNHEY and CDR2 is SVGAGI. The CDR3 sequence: CASSRTLNQPQHF. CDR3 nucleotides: TGTGCCAGCAGTCGGACACTCAATCAGCCCCAGCATTTT.

DNA for the CDR3: TGTGCCAGCAGGGCACCGGGGGGTCGGGAAAAACTGTTTTTT. It specifies CASRAPGGREKLFF. V gene TRBV6-5 combines with J gene TRBJ1-4, with TRBD1 as a possible D gene (5 bases). Trimming took 6 bases from V and 8 from J, leaving 16 bases between them. The CDR3 loop spans 14 amino acids. CDR1 MNHEY and CDR2 SVGAGI come from the germline V gene.

The CDR3 nucleotides are TGTGCCAGCAGCTTGGCCAGACAGCTGGCTAACTATGGCTACACCTTC. This gives the protein CASSLARQLANYGYTF. The J gene is TRBJ1-2, the V gene TRBV5-6; weak D call: TRBD1 (5 bases). CDR1 SGHDT and CDR2 YYEEEE come from the germline V gene. The CDR3 runs to 16 residues. The V and J ends lost 0 bases and 0 bases respectively, with 12 bases between them. Combining the CDR3 with reference TRBV5-6 and TRBJ1-2 gives the whole variable domain DAGVTQSPTHLIKTRGQQVTLRCSPKSGHDTVSWYQQALGQGPQFIFQYYEEEERQRGNFPDRFSGHQFPNYSSELNVNALLLGDSALYLCASSLARQLANYGYTFGSGTRLTVV.

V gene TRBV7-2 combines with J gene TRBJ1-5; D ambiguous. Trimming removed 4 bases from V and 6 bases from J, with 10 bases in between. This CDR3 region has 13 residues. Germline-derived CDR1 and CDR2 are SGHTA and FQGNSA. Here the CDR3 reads CASSSQQSQPQHF. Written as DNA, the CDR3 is TGTGCCAGCAGCTCCCAACAGAGTCAGCCCCAGCATTTT. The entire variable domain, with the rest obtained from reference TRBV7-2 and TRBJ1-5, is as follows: GAGVSQSPSNKVTEKGKDVELRCDPISGHTALYWYRQSLGQGLEFLIYFQGNSAPDKSGLPSDRFSAERTGGSVSTLTIQRTQQEDSAVYLCASSSQQSQPQHFGDGTRLSIL.

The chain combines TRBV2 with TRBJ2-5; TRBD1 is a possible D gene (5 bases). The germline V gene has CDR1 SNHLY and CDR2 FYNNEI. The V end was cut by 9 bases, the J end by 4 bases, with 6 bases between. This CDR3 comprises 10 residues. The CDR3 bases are TGTGCCAGTGGGGCAGAGACCCAGTACTTC. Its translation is CASGAETQYF.

Here the CDR3 DNA reads TGCGCCAGCAGCCAGGGACTAGCGGGCCGGCGGGTCGGGGAGCTGTTTTTT. It yields the protein CASSQGLAGRRVGELFF. The rearrangement joins TRBV4-1 to TRBJ2-2; TRBD2 matches at 12 bases. Germline-derived CDR1 and CDR2 are MGHRA and YSYEKL. V lost 3 bases to trimming and J lost 7 bases; unmatched junction nucleotides: 9. The CDR3 has 17 residues.